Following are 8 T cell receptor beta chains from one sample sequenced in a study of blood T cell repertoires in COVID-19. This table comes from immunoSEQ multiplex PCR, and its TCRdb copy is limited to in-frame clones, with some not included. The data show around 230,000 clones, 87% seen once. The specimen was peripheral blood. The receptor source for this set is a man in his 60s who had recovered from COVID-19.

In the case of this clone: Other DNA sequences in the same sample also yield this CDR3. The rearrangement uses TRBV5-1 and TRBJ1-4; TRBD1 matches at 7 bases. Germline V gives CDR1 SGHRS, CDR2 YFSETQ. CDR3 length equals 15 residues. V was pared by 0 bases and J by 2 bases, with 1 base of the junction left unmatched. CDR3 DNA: TGCGCCAGCAGCTTGGGAGGGGGCACTAATGAAAAACTGTTTTTT. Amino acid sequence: CASSLGGGTNEKLFF.

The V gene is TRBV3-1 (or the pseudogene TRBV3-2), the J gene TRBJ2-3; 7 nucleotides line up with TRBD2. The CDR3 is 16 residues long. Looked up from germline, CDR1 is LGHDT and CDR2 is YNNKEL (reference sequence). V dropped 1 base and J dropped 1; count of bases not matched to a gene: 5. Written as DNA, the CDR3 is TGTGCCAGCAGCCAAGGACGACGGGGGGGCACAGATACGCAGTATTTT. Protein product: CASSQGRRGGTDTQYF.

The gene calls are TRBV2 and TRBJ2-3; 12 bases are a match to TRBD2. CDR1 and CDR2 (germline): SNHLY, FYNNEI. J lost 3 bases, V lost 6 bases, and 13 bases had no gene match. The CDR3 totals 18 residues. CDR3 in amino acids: CASSPRLAGVSVTDTQYF. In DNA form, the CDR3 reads TGTGCCAGCAGCCCCCGACTAGCGGGGGTCTCAGTTACAGATACGCAGTATTTT. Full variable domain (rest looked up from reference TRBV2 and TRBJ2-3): EPEVTQTPSHQVTQMGQEVILRCVPISNHLYFYWYRQILGQKVEFLVSFYNNEISEKSEIFDDQFSVERPDGSNFTLKIRSTKLEDSAMYFCASSPRLAGVSVTDTQYFGPGTRLTVL.

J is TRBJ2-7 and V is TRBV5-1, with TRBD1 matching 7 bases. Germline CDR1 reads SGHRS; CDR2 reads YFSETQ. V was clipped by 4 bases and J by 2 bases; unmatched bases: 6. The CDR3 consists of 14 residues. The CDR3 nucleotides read TGCGCCAGCAGCATCCGACAGGGACCCTACGAGCAGTACTTC. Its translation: CASSIRQGPYEQYF.

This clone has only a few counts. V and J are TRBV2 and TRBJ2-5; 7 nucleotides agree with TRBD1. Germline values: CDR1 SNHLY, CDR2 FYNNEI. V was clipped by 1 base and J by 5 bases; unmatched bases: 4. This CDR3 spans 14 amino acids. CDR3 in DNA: TGTGCCAGCAGTGAAGACAGGGGCGGCGAGACCCAGTACTTC. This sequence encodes CASSEDRGGETQYF. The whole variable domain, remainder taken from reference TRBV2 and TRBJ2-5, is EPEVTQTPSHQVTQMGQEVILRCVPISNHLYFYWYRQILGQKVEFLVSFYNNEISEKSEIFDDQFSVERPDGSNFTLKIRSTKLEDSAMYFCASSEDRGGETQYFGPGTRLLVL.

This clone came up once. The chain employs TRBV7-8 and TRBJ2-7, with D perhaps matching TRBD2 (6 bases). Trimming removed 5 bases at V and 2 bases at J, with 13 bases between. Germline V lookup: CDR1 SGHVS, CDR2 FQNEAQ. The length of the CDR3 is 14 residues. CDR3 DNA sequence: TGTGCCAGCAGCCAAGAGCGGGCAGCCTACGAGCAGTACTTC. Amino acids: CASSQERAAYEQYF.

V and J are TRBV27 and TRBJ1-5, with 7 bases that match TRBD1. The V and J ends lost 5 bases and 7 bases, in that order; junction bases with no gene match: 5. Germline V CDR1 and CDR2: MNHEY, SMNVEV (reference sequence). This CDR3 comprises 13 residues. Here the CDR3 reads CASSPDRVQPQHF. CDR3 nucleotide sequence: TGTGCCAGCAGTCCTGACAGGGTCCAGCCCCAGCATTTT.

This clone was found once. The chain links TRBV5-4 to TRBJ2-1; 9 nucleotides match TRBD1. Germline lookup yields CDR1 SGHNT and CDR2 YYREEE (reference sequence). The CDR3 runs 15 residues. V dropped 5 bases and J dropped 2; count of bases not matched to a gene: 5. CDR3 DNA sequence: TGTGCCAGCAGACGGGGACAGGGAACCTACAATGAGCAGTTCTTC. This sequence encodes CASRRGQGTYNEQFF.